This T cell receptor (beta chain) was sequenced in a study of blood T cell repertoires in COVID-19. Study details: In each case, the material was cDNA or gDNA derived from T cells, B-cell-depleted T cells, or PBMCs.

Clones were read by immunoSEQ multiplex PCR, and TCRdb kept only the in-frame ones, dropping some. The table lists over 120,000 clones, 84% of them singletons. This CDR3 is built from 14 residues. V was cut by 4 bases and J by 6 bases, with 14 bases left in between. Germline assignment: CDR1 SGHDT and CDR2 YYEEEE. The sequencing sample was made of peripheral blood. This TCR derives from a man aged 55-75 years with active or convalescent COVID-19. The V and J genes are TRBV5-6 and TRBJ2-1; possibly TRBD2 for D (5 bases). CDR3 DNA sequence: TGTGCCAGCAGCCCAGCCTTCGGACTCAATGAGCAGTTCTTC. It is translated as CASSPAFGLNEQFF.